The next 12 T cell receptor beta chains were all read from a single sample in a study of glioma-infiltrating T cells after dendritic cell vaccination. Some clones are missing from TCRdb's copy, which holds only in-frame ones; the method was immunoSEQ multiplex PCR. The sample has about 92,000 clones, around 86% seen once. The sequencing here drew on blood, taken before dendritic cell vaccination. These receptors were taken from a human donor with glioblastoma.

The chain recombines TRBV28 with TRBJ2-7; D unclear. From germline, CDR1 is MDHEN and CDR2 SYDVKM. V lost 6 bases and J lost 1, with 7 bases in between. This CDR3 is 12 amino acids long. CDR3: CASRDTSYEQYF. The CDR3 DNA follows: TGTGCCAGCAGAGACACTTCCTACGAGCAGTACTTC.

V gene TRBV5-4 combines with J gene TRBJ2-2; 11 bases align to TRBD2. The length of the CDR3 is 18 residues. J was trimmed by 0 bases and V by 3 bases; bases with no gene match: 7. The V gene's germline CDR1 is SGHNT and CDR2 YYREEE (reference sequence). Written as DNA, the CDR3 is TGTGCCAGCAGCTCGGGACTAGCGGTTGTCGCGAACACCGGGGAGCTGTTTTTT. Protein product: CASSSGLAVVANTGELFF.

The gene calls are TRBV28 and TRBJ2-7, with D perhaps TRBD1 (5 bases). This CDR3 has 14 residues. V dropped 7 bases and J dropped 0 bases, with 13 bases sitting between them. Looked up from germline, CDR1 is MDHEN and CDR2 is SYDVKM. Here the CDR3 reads CASTTLGDSYEQYF. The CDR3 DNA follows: TGTGCCAGCACTACCCTAGGGGACTCCTACGAGCAGTACTTC.

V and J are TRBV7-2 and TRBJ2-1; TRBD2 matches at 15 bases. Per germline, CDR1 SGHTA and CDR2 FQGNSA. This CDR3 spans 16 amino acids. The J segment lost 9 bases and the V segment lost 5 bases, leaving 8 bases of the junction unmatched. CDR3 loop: CASSPRTSGGAGEQFF. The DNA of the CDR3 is TGTGCCAGCAGCCCGAGGACTAGCGGGGGGGCCGGTGAGCAGTTCTTC. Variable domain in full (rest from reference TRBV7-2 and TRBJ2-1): GAGVSQSPSNKVTEKGKDVELRCDPISGHTALYWYRQSLGQGLEFLIYFQGNSAPDKSGLPSDRFSAERTGGSVSTLTIQRTQQEDSAVYLCASSPRTSGGAGEQFFGPGTRLTVL.

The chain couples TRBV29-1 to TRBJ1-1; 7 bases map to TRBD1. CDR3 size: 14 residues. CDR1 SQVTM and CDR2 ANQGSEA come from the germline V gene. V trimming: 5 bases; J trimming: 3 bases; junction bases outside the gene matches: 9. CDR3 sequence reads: CSVRDSTLHTEAFF. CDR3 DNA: TGCAGCGTTAGGGACAGCACCCTTCACACTGAAGCTTTCTTT.

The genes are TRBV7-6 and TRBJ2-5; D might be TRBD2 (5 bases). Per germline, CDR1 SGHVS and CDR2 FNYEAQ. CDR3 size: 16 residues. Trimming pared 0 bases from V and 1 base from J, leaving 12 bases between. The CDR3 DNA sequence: TGTGCCAGCAGCTTAGCCGACGGGAAGGGCCAAGAGACCCAGTACTTC. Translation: CASSLADGKGQETQYF.

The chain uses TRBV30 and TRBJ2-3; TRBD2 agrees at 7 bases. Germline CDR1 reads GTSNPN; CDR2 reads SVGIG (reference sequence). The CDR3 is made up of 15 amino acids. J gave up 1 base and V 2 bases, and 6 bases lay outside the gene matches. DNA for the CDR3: TGTGCCTGGAGTAAGACTGGGGGGGGCACAGATACGCAGTATTTT. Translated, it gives CAWSKTGGGTDTQYF.

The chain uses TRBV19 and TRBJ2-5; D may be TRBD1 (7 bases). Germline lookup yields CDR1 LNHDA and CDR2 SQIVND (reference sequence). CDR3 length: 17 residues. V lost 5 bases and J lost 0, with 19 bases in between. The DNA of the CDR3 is TGTGCCAGTAGTGCCCGCCCAGGGGGGATGTACCAAGAGACCCAGTACTTC. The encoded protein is CASSARPGGMYQETQYF.

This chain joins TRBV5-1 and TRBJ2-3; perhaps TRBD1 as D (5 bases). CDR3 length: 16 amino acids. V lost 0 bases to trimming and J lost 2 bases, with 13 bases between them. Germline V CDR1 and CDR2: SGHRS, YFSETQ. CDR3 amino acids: CASSLASAGLTDTQYF. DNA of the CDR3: TGCGCCAGCAGCTTGGCTTCGGCAGGGCTCACAGATACGCAGTATTTT.

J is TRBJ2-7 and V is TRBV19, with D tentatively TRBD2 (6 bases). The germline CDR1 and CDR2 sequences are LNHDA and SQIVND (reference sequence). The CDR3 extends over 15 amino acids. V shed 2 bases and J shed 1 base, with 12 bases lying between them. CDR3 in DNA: TGTGCCAGTAGTATAAGTCGCGGGATGTCCTACGAGCAGTACTTC. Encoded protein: CASSISRGMSYEQYF.

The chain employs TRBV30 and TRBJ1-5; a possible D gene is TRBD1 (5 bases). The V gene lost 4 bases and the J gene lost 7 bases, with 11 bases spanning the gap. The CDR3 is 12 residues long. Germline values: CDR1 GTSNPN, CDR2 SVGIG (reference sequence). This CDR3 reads CAWKGGGQPQHF. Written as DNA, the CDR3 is TGTGCCTGGAAGGGCGGGGGACAGCCCCAGCATTTT.

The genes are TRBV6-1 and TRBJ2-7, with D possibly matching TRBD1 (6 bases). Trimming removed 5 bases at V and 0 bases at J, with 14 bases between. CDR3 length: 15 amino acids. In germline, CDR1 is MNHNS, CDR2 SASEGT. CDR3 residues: CASSRGQLSSYEQYF. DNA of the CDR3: TGTGCCAGCAGTAGAGGACAGTTGAGCTCCTACGAGCAGTACTTC.